The 12 T cell receptor beta chains given below trace back to one sample, sequenced in a study of blood T cell repertoires in COVID-19. Clones were read by immunoSEQ multiplex PCR, and TCRdb kept only the in-frame ones, dropping some. The table includes 300,000 to 350,000 clones, around 85% detected once. The sequenced material came from PBMCs or T cells enriched from blood (not recorded which). These receptors were collected from a middle-aged woman with acute COVID-19.

This chain uses TRBV28 with TRBJ1-5; D gene unclear. The V and J ends lost 5 bases and 3 bases respectively, with 14 bases between them. The CDR3 is made up of 15 amino acids. Germline V lookup: CDR1 MDHEN, CDR2 SYDVKM. The CDR3 sequence is CASSNPRRVNQPQHF. The CDR3 nucleotides read TGTGCCAGCAGTAACCCCCGAAGAGTCAATCAGCCCCAGCATTTT.

V and J are TRBV6-1 and TRBJ1-1, with 7 positions matching TRBD1. Germline trimming cut 4 bases from V and 5 bases from J; bases unmatched to any gene: 16. The CDR3 length is 17 residues. In germline, CDR1 is MNHNS, CDR2 SASEGT. DNA for the CDR3: TGTGCCAGCAGTGGACGCGGAACAGGGGACTCTGGGACTGAAGCTTTCTTT. This codes for CASSGRGTGDSGTEAFF.

This chain links TRBV4-2 with TRBJ2-2; 7 nucleotides align to TRBD1. Germline-derived CDR1 and CDR2 are LGHNA and YNFKEQ. This CDR3 comprises 15 residues. V lost 4 bases, J lost 0 bases, and 2 bases stayed unmatched. The CDR3 coding sequence is TGTGCCAGCAGCCCGGGACAGCCGAACACCGGGGAGCTGTTTTTT. Amino acid sequence: CASSPGQPNTGELFF.

This chain joins TRBV7-2 and TRBJ1-3, with D uncertain. Germline CDR1 SGHTA, CDR2 FQGNSA. V was shortened by 5 bases and J by 3 bases, with 14 bases between the two germline ends. The CDR3 covers 15 residues. The CDR3 is CASSPRTGNGNTIYF. DNA for the CDR3: TGTGCCAGCAGCCCTCGGACGGGAAATGGAAACACCATATATTTT.

The sample holds one count of this clone. In DNA form, the CDR3 reads TGTGCCAGCAATTCCCAGGGGGGCTCCTACGAGCAGTACTTC. It specifies CASNSQGGSYEQYF. This chain uses TRBV2 with TRBJ2-7; D might be TRBD1 (7 bases). Germline V gives CDR1 SNHLY, CDR2 FYNNEI. V shed 7 bases and J shed 0 bases, with 13 bases lying between them. The CDR3 is 14 amino acids.

This clone has just a few counts. The chain recombines TRBV2 with TRBJ1-5, with 7 bases lining up with TRBD1. After removal of 6 bases from V and 5 bases from J, the junction contained 10 bases not matched to a gene. The CDR3 is made up of 15 amino acids. Germline V gives CDR1 SNHLY, CDR2 FYNNEI. CDR3: CASSQTTGRYQPQHF. CDR3 sequence (DNA): TGTGCCAGCAGCCAGACGACAGGGAGGTATCAGCCCCAGCATTTT.

The chain joins TRBV5-4 to TRBJ2-2, with TRBD2 identical over 8 bases. Per germline, CDR1 SGHNT and CDR2 YYREEE (reference sequence). V dropped 4 bases and J dropped 2; count of bases not matched to a gene: 7. CDR3 length: 16 residues. The CDR3 DNA follows: TGTGCCAGCAGCCCGGGAGCGGGGGTTAACACCGGGGAGCTGTTTTTT. Translated, it gives CASSPGAGVNTGELFF.

V and J are TRBV4-1 and TRBJ2-1; TRBD2 matches at 8 bases. The junction had 7 bases not matched to a gene; V was cut back by 1 base and J by 2 bases. Germline loops: CDR1 MGHRA, CDR2 YSYEKL. The CDR3 loop spans 17 amino acids. CDR3 nucleotides: TGCGCCAGCAGCCAAGTTTCCCGGGAGGGACCCTACAATGAGCAGTTCTTC. This sequence encodes CASSQVSREGPYNEQFF.

The chain joins TRBV18 to TRBJ2-7, with 8 bases identical to TRBD2. There are 15 residues in the CDR3. From germline, CDR1 is KGHSH and CDR2 LQKENI. Trimming at V came to 0 bases and at J to 2 bases, leaving 3 bases not matched to a gene. CDR3 in amino acids: CASSPPASGPYEQYF. The CDR3 nucleotides are TGTGCCAGCTCACCACCGGCTAGCGGGCCCTACGAGCAGTACTTC.

With respect to this clone: The same CDR3 arises from other DNA sequences in this sample as well. V is TRBV5-1 and J is TRBJ2-7; TRBD2 might be the D (5 bases). The CDR3 extends over 13 amino acids. Germline CDR1 reads SGHRS; CDR2 reads YFSETQ. V was trimmed by 4 bases and J by 2 bases, leaving 10 bases between them. CDR3 in amino acids: CASSALAPYEQYF. In DNA, the CDR3 is TGCGCCAGCAGCGCCCTAGCCCCCTACGAGCAGTACTTC.

The rearrangement uses TRBV19 and TRBJ1-2; the D is unclear. Germline assignment: CDR1 LNHDA and CDR2 SQIVND (reference sequence). The CDR3 contains 15 residues. V was clipped by 5 bases and J by 3 bases, with 16 bases between them. The CDR3 region has the DNA TGTGCCAGTAGTGGCGAGGATCGGTGGTACTATGGCTACACCTTC. Residues: CASSGEDRWYYGYTF.

The rearrangement joins TRBV28 to TRBJ2-1; 11 bases line up with TRBD2. CDR1 and CDR2 (germline): MDHEN, SYDVKM. The CDR3 extends over 20 amino acids. Germline trimming cut 7 bases from V and 4 bases from J; bases unmatched to any gene: 21. Written as DNA, the CDR3 is TGTGCCAGCACCTCCTCCAGACTAGCGGGGCCTCCTACACCTTACAATGAGCAGTTCTTC. Residues: CASTSSRLAGPPTPYNEQFF.